The 7 T cell receptor beta chains listed next were all sequenced from one sample in a study of OX40 agonist ivuxolimab in advanced cancers. The library was produced with the immunoSEQ multiplex PCR assay. Not all clones reach the TCRdb copy of this immuneACCESS table, which keeps in-frame sequences only. Checked studies attribute under half of the gap to unresolved V genes and leave the rest unexplained. The sample table lists around 50,000 clones, roughly 90% of them with a count of one. The top ten clones comprise more than 45% of the sample. The specimen comprised CD4+ or CD8+ T cells sorted from blood, sampled in a trial of the OX40 agonist ivuxolimab. The receptors come from an adult with an advanced solid tumor such as melanoma, head and neck, liver or kidney cancer.

The chain joins TRBV2 to TRBJ1-2, with D unresolved. This CDR3 spans 14 amino acids. The ends were cut back, 6 bases at V and 2 bases at J, with 13 bases in the middle. CDR1 SNHLY and CDR2 FYNNEI come from the germline V gene. The CDR3 sequence is CASSTSDINYGYTF. CDR3 sequence (DNA): TGTGCCAGCAGCACCTCAGACATAAACTATGGCTACACCTTC.

V and J are TRBV5-1 and TRBJ2-1, with D possibly matching TRBD2 (6 bases). CDR3 length: 16 amino acids. Germline CDR1 and CDR2: SGHRS and YFSETQ. The V end lost 0 bases, the J end lost 0 bases, and 10 bases lay between the germline ends. DNA of the CDR3: TGCGCCAGCAGCTTGGTCGGAGGGAGCTCCTACAATGAGCAGTTCTTC. It encodes CASSLVGGSSYNEQFF. The variable domain in full, completed from reference TRBV5-1 and TRBJ2-1, reads KAGVTQTPRYLIKTRGQQVTLSCSPISGHRSVSWYQQTPGQGLQFLFEYFSETQRNKGNFPGRFSGRQFSNSRSEMNVSTLELGDSALYLCASSLVGGSSYNEQFFGPGTRLTVL.

The chain's CDR3 is CASSQVAYTYEQYF. The CDR3 DNA reads as TGCGCCAGCAGCCAAGTTGCATACACCTACGAGCAGTACTTC. The chain has TRBV4-1 and TRBJ2-7; no definite D call. CDR1 is MGHRA, CDR2 YSYEKL, per germline. V dropped 1 base and J dropped 2 bases, with 9 bases sitting between them. The CDR3 extends over 14 amino acids.

The count of this clone is one. The V and J genes are TRBV5-1 and TRBJ2-7; 8 positions agree with TRBD2. CDR1 SGHRS and CDR2 YFSETQ come from the germline V gene. V was pared by 4 bases and J by 5 bases, with 8 bases of the junction left unmatched. The CDR3 consists of 14 residues. The CDR3: CASSDGGARDEQYF. CDR3 DNA: TGCGCCAGCAGCGACGGGGGGGCCAGGGACGAGCAGTACTTC.

The genes are TRBV6-6 and TRBJ2-1; no firm D call. Trimming cost V 0 bases and J 0 bases, with 0 bases left between them. The CDR3 covers 13 residues. Germline V CDR1 and CDR2: MNHNY, SVGAGI (reference sequence). CDR3 loop: CASSYSSYNEQFF. The CDR3 nucleotides read TGTGCCAGCAGTTACTCCTCCTACAATGAGCAGTTCTTC.

The rearrangement uses TRBV28 and TRBJ2-7; weak D call: TRBD1 (6 bases). Deletions cut 6 bases from V and 5 bases from J, with 20 bases between. CDR3 length equals 15 residues. Germline-derived CDR1 and CDR2 are MDHEN and SYDVKM. The CDR3 DNA sequence: TGTGCCAGCAGCACACCCTCCTGGAAGGGGGACGAGCAGTACTTC. Its translation is CASSTPSWKGDEQYF.

The chain couples TRBV6-6 to TRBJ1-1; D ambiguous. V was clipped by 4 bases and J by 0 bases, with 9 bases between them. The CDR3 covers 14 residues. Germline lookup yields CDR1 MNHNY and CDR2 SVGAGI (reference sequence). In DNA form, the CDR3 reads TGTGCCAGCAGTTTCGGGTCTATGAACACTGAAGCTTTCTTT. As protein: CASSFGSMNTEAFF.